The clone carrying this TCR beta chain was detected a few times. The antigen is not known. CDR3 size: 14 residues. Trimming removed 6 bases from V and 1 base from J; junction bases left unmatched: 5. MiXCR, run by TCRdb on the 5' RACE reads, gives a single entry per CDR3 protein. This table holds hundreds of thousands of distinct CDR3 sequences, about 15% found once. The data were obtained in a study of T-cell memory formation after mild COVID-19. In the study overall: TCR clusters were largely donor specific. Study-level findings and limits: CD4+ contracting clones were mainly CM and EM; CD8+ ones, EMRA.

This TCR derives from a man younger than 35 who had mild COVID-19 (a few samples of this study predate the infection). Cell type and time point are not known. This rearrangement joins TRBV12-3 or TRBV12-4 to TRBJ1-1; 7 bases agree with TRBD1. Sequenced material: PBMCs or a T cell subset sorted from them (not recorded which). The CDR3 reads CASRAGQANTEAFF. In DNA, the CDR3 is TGTGCCAGCAGAGCCGGACAGGCGAACACTGAAGCTTTCTTT.